This T cell receptor (beta chain) was sequenced during a study of blood T cell repertoires in COVID-19 (dated by TCRdb to 2018 to 2021). For the wider study: Samples covering the acute and convalescent phases of COVID-19 were provided by collaborators in the United States, Italy and Spain. The repertoires were made available in a free public database intended to serve as a resource for research on the immune response to SARS-CoV-2. Where HLA class I and class II types were available, the types were taken from metadata supplied by the sample provider, not from assay-based typing. The samples were drawn from two sources: the first 160 participants of the ongoing ImmuneRACE study, and 1,200 or so subjects contributed by 6 global collaborators. The dataset comprised deeply sampled blood TCRbeta repertoires from subjects exposed to, actively infected with, or recovered from COVID-19. A de-identified subject ID, COVID-19 status, age in years and sex were almost always included in the sample metadata. The material from the prospective study consisted of cDNA or gDNA derived from T cells, B-cell-depleted T cells, or PBMCs.

Whole blood was collected in K2EDTA tubes by collaborating institutions according to the institutions' own protocols. For TCRbeta analysis, collaborator samples were shipped as frozen whole blood, as isolated PBMCs, or as DNA extracted from either sample type. TCRbeta CDR3 regions were amplified from genomic DNA using the immunoSEQ Assay, a bias-controlled multiplex PCR. The study's processing was this. The number of nucleated cells in each sample was estimated from the amplification of reference gene primers within the assay. To quantify the absolute abundance of each unique TCRbeta CDR3 rearrangement, sequence reads were collapsed and filtered. For each sample, productive Simpson clonality was calculated by taking the square root of Simpson's diversity index across productive rearrangements. The table was pulled from immuneACCESS by TCRdb, which kept in-frame rearrangements only. Such tables lose some clones; where checked, under half of the loss comes from unresolved V genes, and the rest has no known cause. That table furnishes V, J and clone size, whereas the DNA furnished D and trimming. For this sample the table gives 120,000 or so clones, of which nearly 90% were detected only once. The top ten clones comprise more than 4.5% of the sample.

The CDR3 goes from the cysteine to the phenylalanine over 14 residues. Only the CDR3 DNA stays, 42 bases, in frame from base 1. CDR1 and CDR2, looked up from the germline V gene, are SQVTM and ANQGSEA. On this clone itself: The antigen it binds to is not known. The input lacks base qualities; no much larger clone sits a single base away.

What the research found in general, with its limitations: The amount of clinical and demographic metadata varied by source and participant and was provided uncurated.

The sample comprised peripheral blood. Here the chain combines TRBV29-1 and TRBJ2-7, with TRBD1 perhaps the D gene, on 6 matching bases. The TCR was taken from a human donor in a cohort sampled during active COVID-19. The nucleotides read TGCAGTGCCCTTGGAGGACAGCCCTCCTACGAGCAGTACTTC. Its translation is CSALGGQPSYEQYF.